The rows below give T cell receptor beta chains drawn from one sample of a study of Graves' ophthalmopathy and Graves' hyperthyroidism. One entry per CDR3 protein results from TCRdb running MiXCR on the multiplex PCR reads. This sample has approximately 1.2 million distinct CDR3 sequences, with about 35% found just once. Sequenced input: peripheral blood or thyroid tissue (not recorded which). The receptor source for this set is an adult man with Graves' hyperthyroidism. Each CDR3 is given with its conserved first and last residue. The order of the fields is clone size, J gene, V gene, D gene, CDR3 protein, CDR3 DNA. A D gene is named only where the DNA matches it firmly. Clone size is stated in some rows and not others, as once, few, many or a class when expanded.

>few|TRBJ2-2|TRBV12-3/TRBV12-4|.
CASNLINSHGELFF
TGTGCCAGCAACCTAATCAACAGTCACGGGGAGCTGTTTTTT
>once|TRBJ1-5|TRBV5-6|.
CANSSYGTPHQPQHF
TGTGCCAACAGCTCCTACGGGACGCCACATCAGCCCCAGCATTTT
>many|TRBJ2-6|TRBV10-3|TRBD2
CASTSGSKTGANVLTF
TGTGCCTCAACTAGCGGGAGCAAAACTGGGGCCAACGTCCTGACTTTC
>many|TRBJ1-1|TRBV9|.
CASSALGTNTEAFF
TGTGCCAGCAGCGCTCTGGGTACTAACACTGAAGCTTTCTTT
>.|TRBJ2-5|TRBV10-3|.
CAISGSGKNQETQYF
TGTGCCATCAGTGGCTCAGGGAAAAACCAAGAGACCCAGTACTTC
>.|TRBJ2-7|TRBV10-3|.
CATRTASYEQYF
TGTGCCACTAGGACAGCTTCCTACGAGCAGTACTTC
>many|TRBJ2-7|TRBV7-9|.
CASRPKTDRYEQYF
TGTGCCAGCAGACCTAAGACAGACAGGTACGAGCAGTACTTC
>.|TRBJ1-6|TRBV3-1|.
CASSQIGDSPLHF
TGTGCCAGCAGCCAGATCGGAGATTCACCCCTCCACTTT
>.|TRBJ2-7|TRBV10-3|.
CASSGIIASSYEQYF
TGTGCCAGCAGTGGCATAATAGCGAGCTCCTACGAGCAGTACTTC
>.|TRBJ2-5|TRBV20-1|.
CRCGAQYGGETQYF
TGCAGGTGTGGCGCACAGTACGGAGGAGAGACCCAGTACTTC
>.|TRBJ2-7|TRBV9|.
CASSVEEGPYYEQYF
TGTGCCAGCAGCGTTGAGGAGGGTCCCTACTACGAGCAGTACTTC
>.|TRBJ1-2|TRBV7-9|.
CASSLASGTDGYTF
TGTGCCAGCAGCTTGGCTTCCGGGACGGATGGCTACACCTTC
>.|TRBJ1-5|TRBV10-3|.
CATSRVGGVMNQPQHF
TGTGCCACCAGCAGAGTTGGAGGGGTTATGAATCAGCCCCAGCATTTT
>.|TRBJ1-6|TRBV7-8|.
CASSLARGSSPLHF
TGTGCCAGCAGCTTAGCGCGGGGGAGTTCACCCCTCCACTTT
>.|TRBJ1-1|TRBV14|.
CASSKGGRNTEAFF
TGTGCCAGCAGCAAGGGGGGGAGGAACACTGAAGCTTTCTTT
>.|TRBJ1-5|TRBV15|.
CATSIGSGRNQPQHF
TGTGCCACCAGCATCGGTTCAGGGCGCAATCAGCCCCAGCATTTT
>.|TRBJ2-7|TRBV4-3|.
CASSQDRGVGYEQYF
TGCGCCAGCAGCCAAGATCGAGGGGTCGGGTACGAGCAGTACTTC
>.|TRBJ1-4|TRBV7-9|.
CASSLGGSLKLFF
TGTGCCAGCAGCTTAGGCGGCAGCCTAAAACTGTTTTTT
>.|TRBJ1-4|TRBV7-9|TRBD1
CASSDWTGLPEKLFF
TGTGCCAGCAGCGATTGGACAGGGCTCCCCGAAAAACTGTTTTTT
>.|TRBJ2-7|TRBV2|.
CASSYSGVSSEKYF
TGTGCCAGCAGTTACTCGGGGGTTTCGAGCGAGAAGTACTTC
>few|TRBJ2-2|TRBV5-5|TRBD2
CASSRRIAGGNTGELFF
TGTGCCAGCAGTCGACGTATAGCGGGAGGGAACACCGGGGAGCTGTTTTTT
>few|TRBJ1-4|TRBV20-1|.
CSARDPARVNNEKLFF
TGCAGTGCTAGAGATCCCGCCAGGGTAAATAATGAAAAACTGTTTTTT
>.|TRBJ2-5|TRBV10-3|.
CAISDPTVGTETQYF
TGTGCCATCAGTGACCCGACAGTTGGTACAGAGACCCAGTACTTC
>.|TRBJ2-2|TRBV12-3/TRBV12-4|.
CASSFGTITGELFF
TGTGCCAGCAGTTTCGGGACAATCACCGGGGAGCTGTTTTTT
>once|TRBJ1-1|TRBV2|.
CASILDRPNTEAFF
TGTGCCAGCATCCTAGACCGCCCGAACACTGAAGCTTTCTTT
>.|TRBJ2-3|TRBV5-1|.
CASSLSPSADTQYF
TGCGCCAGCAGCTTGTCCCCGAGCGCAGATACGCAGTATTTT
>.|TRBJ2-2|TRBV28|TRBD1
CASISSGGNTGELFF
TGTGCCAGCATTTCGTCAGGGGGGAACACCGGGGAGCTGTTTTTT
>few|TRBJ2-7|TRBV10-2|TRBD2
CASSLSGGIYEQYF
TGTGCCAGCAGTTTATCGGGGGGGATTTACGAGCAGTACTTC
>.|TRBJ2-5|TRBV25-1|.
CASSESSGELGTETQYF
TGTGCCAGCAGTGAGAGTTCCGGGGAGCTCGGTACAGAGACCCAGTACTTC
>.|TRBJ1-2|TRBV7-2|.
CASSSDSSDYGYTF
TGTGCCAGCAGCTCGGACAGTTCGGACTATGGCTACACCTTC
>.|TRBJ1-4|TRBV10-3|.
CATSGTGEKLFF
TGTGCCACTTCGGGCACCGGGGAAAAACTGTTTTTT
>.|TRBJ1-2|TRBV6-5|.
CASSLFKTDGYTF
TGTGCCAGCAGTTTGTTCAAGACGGATGGCTACACCTTC
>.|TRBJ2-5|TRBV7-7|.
CASSSTAGPETQYF
TGTGCCAGCAGCTCAACAGCCGGGCCAGAGACCCAGTACTTC
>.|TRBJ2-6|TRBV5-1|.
CATSFFSGSTSGANVLTF
TGCGCCACCAGCTTTTTTAGTGGTTCGACCTCTGGGGCCAACGTCCTGACTTTC
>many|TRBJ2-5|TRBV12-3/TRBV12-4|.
CASSLGAWLSQYF
TGTGCCAGCAGTCTAGGGGCATGGCTGTCCCAGTACTTC
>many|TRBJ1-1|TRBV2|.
CASSDLLGNTEAFF
TGTGCCAGCAGTGATTTGTTGGGGAACACTGAAGCTTTCTTT
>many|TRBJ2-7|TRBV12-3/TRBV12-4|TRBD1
CASSSSTGENEQYF
TGTGCCAGCAGTTCCTCAACAGGGGAAAACGAGCAGTACTTC
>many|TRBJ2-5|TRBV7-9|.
CASSLISVAQYF
TGTGCCAGCAGCCTTATATCGGTGGCCCAGTACTTC
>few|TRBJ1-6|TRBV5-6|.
CASSSGALSNSPLHF
TGTGCCAGCAGCTCGGGAGCGCTGAGCAATTCACCCCTCCACTTT
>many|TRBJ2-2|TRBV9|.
CASSVAMDLDTGELFF
TGTGCCAGCAGCGTAGCGATGGATCTCGACACCGGGGAGCTGTTTTTT
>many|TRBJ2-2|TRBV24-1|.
CATSDAPLGNTGELFF
TGTGCCACCAGTGATGCCCCGTTGGGGAACACCGGGGAGCTGTTTTTT
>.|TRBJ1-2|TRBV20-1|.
CSARDLGTSGRGGYTF
TGCAGTGCTAGAGATTTAGGGACTAGCGGGAGAGGTGGCTACACCTTC
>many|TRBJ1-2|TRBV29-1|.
CSVDPGQSNYGYTF
TGCAGCGTTGACCCCGGACAGAGCAACTATGGCTACACCTTC
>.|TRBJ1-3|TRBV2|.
CARQGSGNTIYF
TGTGCCAGACAAGGCTCTGGAAACACCATATATTTT
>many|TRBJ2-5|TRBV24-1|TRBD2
CATSRPGLAGKETQYF
TGTGCCACCAGTCGTCCCGGACTAGCGGGAAAAGAGACCCAGTACTTC
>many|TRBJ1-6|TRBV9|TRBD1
CASSSYRGIHSPLHF
TGTGCCAGCAGCTCCTACAGGGGGATTCATTCACCCCTCCACTTT
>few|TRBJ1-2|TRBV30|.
CAWSVSGKGDGYTF
TGTGCCTGGAGTGTCTCAGGGAAGGGGGATGGCTACACCTTC
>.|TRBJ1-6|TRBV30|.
CAWSYGPSNSPLHF
TGTGCCTGGAGTTATGGCCCTTCCAATTCACCCCTCCACTTT
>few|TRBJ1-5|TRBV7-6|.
CASTDTGTRHF
TGTGCCAGCACCGACACCGGGACCCGGCATTTT
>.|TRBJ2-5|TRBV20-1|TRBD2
CSALGGEPGAQYF
TGCAGTGCTCTGGGAGGGGAACCCGGGGCCCAGTACTTC
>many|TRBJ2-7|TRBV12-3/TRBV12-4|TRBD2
CASSLRLAGGSYEQYF
TGTGCCAGCAGTTTAAGGCTAGCGGGAGGGTCCTACGAGCAGTACTTC
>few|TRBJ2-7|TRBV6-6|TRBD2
CASSYVGGTPTYEQYF
TGTGCCAGCAGTTACGTGGGGGGGACTCCAACCTACGAGCAGTACTTC